This T cell receptor (beta chain) was retrieved from a study of beta chain features in type 1 diabetes. This CDR3 is 15 amino acids long. Trimming removed 2 bases from V and 5 bases from J, with 14 bases in between. Looked up from germline, CDR1 is SGHRS and CDR2 is YFSETQ. Points from the study as a whole: Type 1 diabetes patients showed a moderate but significant shortening of TCRB CDR3s in all four CD4+ subsets.

The isolated RNA, all of it, was reverse transcribed, so expressed TCRB transcripts were what got sequenced. Clones were read by immunoSEQ multiplex PCR, and TCRdb kept only the in-frame ones, dropping some. The data contain about 650,000 clones, over 10% of them singletons. This clone was detected a few times. Antigen: not known. Staining for CD45RO/CCR7/CD25/CD127/CD95/CD27 allowed sorting of CD4+ naive, central memory, regulatory and stem cell-like memory cells. The TCR comes from a man aged 25 to 40 with type 1 diabetes. Sequenced material: naive CD4+ T cells from blood. The chain links TRBV5-1 to TRBJ2-1; possibly TRBD1 for D (6 bases). The CDR3 DNA follows: TGCGCCAGCAGCTTTACAGGGACATATGACAATGAGCAGTTCTTC. Residues: CASSFTGTYDNEQFF.